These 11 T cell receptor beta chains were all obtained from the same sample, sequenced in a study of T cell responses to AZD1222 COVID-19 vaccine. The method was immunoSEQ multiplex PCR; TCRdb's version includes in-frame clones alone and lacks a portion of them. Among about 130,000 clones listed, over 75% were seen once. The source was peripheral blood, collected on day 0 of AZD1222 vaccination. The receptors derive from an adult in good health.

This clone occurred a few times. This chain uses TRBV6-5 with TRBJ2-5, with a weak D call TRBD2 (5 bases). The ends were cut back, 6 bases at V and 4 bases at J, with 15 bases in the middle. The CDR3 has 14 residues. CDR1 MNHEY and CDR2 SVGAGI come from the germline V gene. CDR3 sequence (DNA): TGTGCCAGCAGGCCGGCCCGGAGCGGAGAGACCCAGTACTTC. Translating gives CASRPARSGETQYF.

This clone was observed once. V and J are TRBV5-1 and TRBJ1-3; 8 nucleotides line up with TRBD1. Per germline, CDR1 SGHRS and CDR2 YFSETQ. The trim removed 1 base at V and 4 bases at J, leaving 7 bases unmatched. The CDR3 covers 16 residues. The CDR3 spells CASSLSQGARGNTIYF. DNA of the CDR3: TGCGCCAGCAGCTTGTCCCAGGGGGCGCGAGGAAACACCATATATTTT. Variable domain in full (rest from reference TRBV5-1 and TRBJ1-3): KAGVTQTPRYLIKTRGQQVTLSCSPISGHRSVSWYQQTPGQGLQFLFEYFSETQRNKGNFPGRFSGRQFSNSRSEMNVSTLELGDSALYLCASSLSQGARGNTIYFGEGSWLTVV.

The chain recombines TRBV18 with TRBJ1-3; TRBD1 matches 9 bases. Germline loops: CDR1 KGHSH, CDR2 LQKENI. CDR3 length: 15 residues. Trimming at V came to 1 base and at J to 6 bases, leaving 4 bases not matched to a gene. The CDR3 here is CASSPRDRVANTIYF. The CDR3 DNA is TGTGCCAGCTCACCACGGGACAGGGTTGCAAACACCATATATTTT.

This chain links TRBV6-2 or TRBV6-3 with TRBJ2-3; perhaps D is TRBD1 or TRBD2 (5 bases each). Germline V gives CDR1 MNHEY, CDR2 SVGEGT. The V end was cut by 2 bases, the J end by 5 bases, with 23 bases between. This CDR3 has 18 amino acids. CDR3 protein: CASSYAPPWDHKGDTQYF. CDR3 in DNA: TGTGCCAGCAGTTACGCACCACCCTGGGACCACAAAGGAGATACGCAGTATTTT.

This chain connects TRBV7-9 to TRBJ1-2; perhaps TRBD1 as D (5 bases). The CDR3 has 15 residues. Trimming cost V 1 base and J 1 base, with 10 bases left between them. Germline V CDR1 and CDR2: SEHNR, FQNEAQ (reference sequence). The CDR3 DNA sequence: TGTGCCAGCAGCTTAGAAGGGGCGCGTAACTATGGCTACACCTTC. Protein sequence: CASSLEGARNYGYTF.

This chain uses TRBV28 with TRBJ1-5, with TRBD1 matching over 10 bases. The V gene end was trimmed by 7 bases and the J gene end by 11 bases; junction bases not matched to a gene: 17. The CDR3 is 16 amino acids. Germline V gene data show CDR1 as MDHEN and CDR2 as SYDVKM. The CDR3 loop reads CASKDRGTTRIRAQHF. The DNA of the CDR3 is TGTGCCAGCAAGGACAGGGGGACAACCAGGATTCGGGCCCAGCATTTT.

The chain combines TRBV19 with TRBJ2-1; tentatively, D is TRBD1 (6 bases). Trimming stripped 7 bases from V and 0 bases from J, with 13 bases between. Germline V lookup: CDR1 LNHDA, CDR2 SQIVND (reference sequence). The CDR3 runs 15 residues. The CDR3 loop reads CASTPTGSSYNEQFF. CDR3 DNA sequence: TGTGCCAGTACCCCTACAGGGAGCTCCTACAATGAGCAGTTCTTC. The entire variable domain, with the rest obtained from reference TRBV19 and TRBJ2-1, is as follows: DGGITQSPKYLFRKEGQNVTLSCEQNLNHDAMYWYRQDPGQGLRLIYYSQIVNDFQKGDIAEGYSVSREKKESFPLTVTSAQKNPTAFYLCASTPTGSSYNEQFFGPGTRLTVL.

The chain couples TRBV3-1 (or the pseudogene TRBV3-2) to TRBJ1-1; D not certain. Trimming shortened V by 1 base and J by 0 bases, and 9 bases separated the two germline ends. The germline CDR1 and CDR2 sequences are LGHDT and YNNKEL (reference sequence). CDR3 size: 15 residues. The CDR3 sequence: CASSQVERLNTEAFF. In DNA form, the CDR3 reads TGTGCCAGCAGCCAAGTCGAGCGTCTGAACACTGAAGCTTTCTTT.

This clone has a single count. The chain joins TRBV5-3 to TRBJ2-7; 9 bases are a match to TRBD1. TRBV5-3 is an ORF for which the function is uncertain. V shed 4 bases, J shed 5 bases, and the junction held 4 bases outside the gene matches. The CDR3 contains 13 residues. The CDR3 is CARSKTGGNEQYF. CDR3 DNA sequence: TGTGCCAGAAGCAAAACAGGGGGCAACGAGCAGTACTTC.

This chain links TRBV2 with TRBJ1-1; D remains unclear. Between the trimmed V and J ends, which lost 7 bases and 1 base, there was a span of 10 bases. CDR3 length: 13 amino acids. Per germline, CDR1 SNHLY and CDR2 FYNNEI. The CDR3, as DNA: TGTGCCAGCACTTCCCGGAGGAACACTGAAGCTTTCTTT. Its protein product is CASTSRRNTEAFF. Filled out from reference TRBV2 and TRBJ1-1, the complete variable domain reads EPEVTQTPSHQVTQMGQEVILRCVPISNHLYFYWYRQILGQKVEFLVSFYNNEISEKSEIFDDQFSVERPDGSNFTLKIRSTKLEDSAMYFCASTSRRNTEAFFGQGTRLTVV.

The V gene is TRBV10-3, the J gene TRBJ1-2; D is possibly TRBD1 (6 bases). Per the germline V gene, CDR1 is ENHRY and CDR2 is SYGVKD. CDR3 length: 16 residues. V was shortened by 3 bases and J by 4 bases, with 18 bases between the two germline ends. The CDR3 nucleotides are TGTGCCATCAGTGACCCTCGACAGGAAACGGCCTATGGCTACACCTTC. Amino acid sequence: CAISDPRQETAYGYTF.